The sequence of this T cell receptor beta chain was determined in a study of OX40 agonist ivuxolimab in advanced cancers. Study information: Given to patients was ivuxolimab, an agonistic anti-OX40 (CD134) antibody. Prior anti-PD-1, anti-PD-L1 or anti-CTLA-4 therapy was allowed; about 39% had some. Study-wide results and caveats: The study observed clonal expansion of CD4+ and CD8+ blood T cells by week 6 at 0.1 to 3.0 mg/kg. On average, CD8+ T cells had more expanded clones than CD4+.

Germline CDR1 and CDR2: KGHSH and LQKENI. This CDR3 has 12 residues. Trimming removed 3 bases from V and 6 bases from J; junction bases left unmatched: 2. The protocol was immunoSEQ multiplex PCR, while the TCRdb copy is restricted to in-frame clones and leaves out a portion. The table shows some 83,000 clones, with approximately 86% occurring only once. Details on this clone: What it recognizes is unknown.

The source of this sequence is an adult with an advanced solid tumor such as melanoma, head and neck, liver or kidney cancer. The starting material was CD4+ or CD8+ T cells sorted from blood, obtained in a trial of the OX40 agonist ivuxolimab. The genes are TRBV18 and TRBJ2-7; 7 nucleotides agree with TRBD2. Written as DNA, the CDR3 is TGTGCCAGCTCACCCAGGGAGGGCGAGCAGTACTTC. It is translated as CASSPREGEQYF. The full variable domain, completed using reference TRBV18 and TRBJ2-7, is NAGVMQNPRHLVRRRGQEARLRCSPMKGHSHVYWYRQLPEEGLKFMVYLQKENIIDESGMPKERFSAEFPKEGPSILRIQQVVRGDSAAYFCASSPREGEQYFGPGTRLTVT.